This record concerns one T cell receptor (beta chain) sequence. The data originate from a study of blood T cell repertoires in COVID-19. Across the whole study: Acute and convalescent COVID-19 specimens originated in the United States, Italy and Spain. T cells, B-cell-depleted T cells, or PBMCs provided the cDNA or gDNA that served as material.

The CDR3 length is 14 residues. Looked up from germline, CDR1 is SGHAT and CDR2 is FQNNGV. Deletions cut 5 bases from V and 1 base from J, with 11 bases between. Per the original methods: Reference gene primer amplification gave estimated nucleated cell counts. This table comes from immunoSEQ multiplex PCR, and its TCRdb copy is limited to in-frame clones, with some not included. V and J calls and clone size are as listed in that table; D and trimming were resolved from the DNA. Of approximately 200,000 clones listed, around 94% are singletons. The Seattle patients joined while their infection was active and were tracked longitudinally afterward.

Specimen: peripheral blood. The chain joins TRBV11-2 to TRBJ2-5; D call uncertain. This TCR derives from a man younger than 40 with COVID-19, enrolled during active disease. The CDR3 DNA sequence: TGTGCCAGCAGCCAAAGCCCGTTCCAAGAGACCCAGTACTTC. Translation gives CASSQSPFQETQYF.